This TCR beta chain is drawn from a study of cytomegalovirus exposure and HLA in healthy donors. On the study more broadly: The same platform as the approximately 660 first-cohort repertoires was used for the 95 to 150 validation repertoires, a later analysis reported. Findings and limits, study-wide: A classifier reportedly called cytomegalovirus status with high sensitivity and specificity. Rarity characterized most TCR sequences, yet some public TCRs appeared in many donors. In vitro, a few CMV-associated chains proved specific for CMV antigens.

Points on this clone: What it binds is not known.

This CDR3 is 16 amino acids long. The germline V gene has CDR1 WSHSY and CDR2 SAAADI. V dropped 2 bases and J dropped 4 bases, with 15 bases sitting between them. Libraries were prepared by immunoSEQ multiplex PCR; TCRdb keeps only in-frame clonotypes and omits some of them. This table has approximately 120,000 clones, about nine tenths appearing once. This chain uses TRBV10-2 with TRBJ2-1; D is perhaps TRBD2 (5 bases). This TCR was sampled from a woman aged 18-30 years in good health and CMV-seronegative. Input material: PBMCs. As DNA, the CDR3 is TGCGCCAGCAGTGAGCCAAGGGAGTTTGCTTACAATGAGCAGTTCTTC. Translated: CASSEPREFAYNEQFF.